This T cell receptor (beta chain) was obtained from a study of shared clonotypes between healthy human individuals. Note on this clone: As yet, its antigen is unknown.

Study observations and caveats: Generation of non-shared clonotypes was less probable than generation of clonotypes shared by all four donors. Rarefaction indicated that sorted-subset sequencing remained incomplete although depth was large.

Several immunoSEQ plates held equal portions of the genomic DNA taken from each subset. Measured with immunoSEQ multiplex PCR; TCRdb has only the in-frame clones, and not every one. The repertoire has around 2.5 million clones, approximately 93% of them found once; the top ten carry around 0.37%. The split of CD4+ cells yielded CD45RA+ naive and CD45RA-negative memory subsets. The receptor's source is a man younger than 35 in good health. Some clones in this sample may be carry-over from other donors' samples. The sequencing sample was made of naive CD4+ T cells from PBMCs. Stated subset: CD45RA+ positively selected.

The CDR3 nucleotides read TGTGCCAGCACCCCGAGCGGGGGGCGCACAGATACGCAGTATTTT. Translating gives CASTPSGGRTDTQYF. J is TRBJ2-3 and V is TRBV6-5; 9 nucleotides match TRBD2. The CDR3 length is 15 residues. V shed 7 bases and J 1 base; nucleotides not matched to a gene: 6. CDR1 and CDR2 (germline): MNHEY, SVGAGI.